A selection of T cell receptor beta chains follows, all from one sample in a study of identical twins. MiXCR was run by TCRdb on the 5' RACE reads, yielding one entry per CDR3 protein. The repertoire holds fewer than 650,000 distinct CDR3 sequences, with 7.5% to 10% as singletons. These same data were also listed under a study on yellow fever vaccine responses in identical twins.

Sequencing was carried out using PBMCs. All receptors derive from a young woman in good health. Each CDR3 is given with its conserved first and last residue. Fields, in order: clone size, D gene, V gene, J gene, CDR3 DNA, CDR3 protein. The D gene is left open where the match is weak. Some rows have no size entry. The others give once, few or many, or a class for an expanded clone.

>NA|TRBD1|TRBV28|TRBJ2-5
TGTGCCAGCAGTTCTACCGGGACAGGGGGCAGGGAGACCCAGTACTTC
CASSSTGTGGRETQYF
>few|NA|TRBV24-1|TRBJ2-1
TGTGCCACCAGTTCCAACCGGGCTCCGTCCTACAATGAGCAGTTCTTC
CATSSNRAPSYNEQFF
>NA|TRBD2|TRBV5-1|TRBJ2-3
TGCGCCAGCAGCCCCCGGACTAGCGGGAGTGGAGATACGCAGTATTTT
CASSPRTSGSGDTQYF
>many|TRBD2|TRBV10-3|TRBJ2-3
TGTGCCATCAGTGCGCGGGAGAGGATTGATACGCAGTATTTT
CAISARERIDTQYF
>few|NA|TRBV6-5|TRBJ1-3
TGTGCCAGCACCTTTCGGCACACCATATATTTT
CASTFRHTIYF
>few|NA|TRBV7-2|TRBJ2-5
TGTGCCAGCAGCTTAGCGGGGTGGTTGAACCAAGAGACCCAGTACTTC
CASSLAGWLNQETQYF
>many|NA|TRBV3-1|TRBJ2-1
TGTGCCAGCAGCCGGCGCTCAGGGGTGTACAATGAGCAGTTCTTC
CASSRRSGVYNEQFF
>NA|TRBD2|TRBV11-2|TRBJ2-1
TGTGCCAGCAGCCCAATAGCGGGAGATTTCTACAATGAGCAGTTCTTC
CASSPIAGDFYNEQFF
>NA|TRBD2|TRBV28|TRBJ2-7
TGTGCCAGCAGTCCTCTAGCGGGACGTAAACACGAGCAGTACTTC
CASSPLAGRKHEQYF
>many|NA|TRBV27|TRBJ2-3
TGTGCCAGCAGTTTGGAGGCAGGTCATCCAGATACGCAGTATTTT
CASSLEAGHPDTQYF
>few|NA|TRBV6-5|TRBJ2-3
TGTGCCAGCAGTTACTCGATGTCGAGGGAACACCCAGATACGCAGTATTTT
CASSYSMSREHPDTQYF
>NA|NA|TRBV7-2|TRBJ2-7
TGTGCCAGCAGCTTAGTCTGGGTGAGCTCCTACGAGCAGTACTTC
CASSLVWVSSYEQYF
>NA|TRBD1|TRBV7-2|TRBJ1-5
TGTGCCACAGGACAGGGGGCCGGTCAGCCCCAGCATTTT
CATGQGAGQPQHF